The 2 T cell receptor beta chains given below trace back to one sample, sequenced in a study of technical replicates of blood from a handful of donors. The table came from immunoSEQ multiplex PCR; TCRdb's copy has only in-frame clones and leaves some out. Of 50,000 or so clones listed, 92% are singletons. Material for sequencing was PBMCs. Receptor source: a human donor in good health. Some clones in this sample may be carry-over from other donors' samples.

The V and J genes are TRBV20-1 and TRBJ2-7; 8 nucleotides agree with TRBD2. The CDR3 runs to 11 residues. With V trimmed by 7 bases and J by 4 bases, 3 bases remained unmatched. The germline V gene encodes CDR1 DFQATT and CDR2 SNEGSKA (reference sequence). CDR3 region: CSVSGGYEQYF. As DNA, the CDR3 is TGCAGTGTGAGCGGGGGTTACGAGCAGTACTTC.

The chain carries TRBV5-1 and TRBJ1-1; 8 bases agree with TRBD1. V lost 4 bases, J lost 1 base, and 9 bases stayed unmatched. The germline gives CDR1 SGHRS, CDR2 YFSETQ. CDR3 length: 16 residues. CDR3 loop: CASSASTGAANTEAFF. For the CDR3, the DNA is TGCGCCAGCAGCGCATCGACAGGGGCTGCGAACACTGAAGCTTTCTTT.